This is a list of T cell receptor beta chains from one sample in a study of CD4+ T cells in melanoma. Repertoires were generated with immunoSEQ multiplex PCR, while TCRdb's copy carries only in-frame clones and drops some. Among around 110,000 clones listed, 92% were seen once. The sample consisted of peripheral blood. The receptors shown here come from a human donor with melanoma. Both conserved end residues are part of each CDR3. The D gene is left open where the match is weak. Clone size, where shown, is once, few, many, or a class for clones that have expanded.

CDR3 protein: CASSDGAYEQYF
CDR3 DNA: TGTGCCAGCAGTGACGGGGCCTACGAGCAGTACTTC
D gene: NA
V gene: TRBV28
clone size: NA
J gene: TRBJ2-7

CDR3 protein: CASSRDSSSNTGELFF
CDR3 DNA: TGTGCCAGCAGCCGGGACAGCAGCTCGAACACCGGGGAGCTGTTTTTT
D gene: TRBD1
V gene: TRBV2
clone size: NA
J gene: TRBJ2-2

CDR3 protein: CASSANPGSQYEQYF
CDR3 DNA: TGTGCCAGCAGCGCCAATCCCGGTTCCCAGTACGAGCAGTACTTC
D gene: NA
V gene: TRBV7-2
clone size: NA
J gene: TRBJ2-7

CDR3 protein: CASSAGDSYNSPLHF
CDR3 DNA: TGCGCCAGCAGCGCTGGGGACAGCTATAATTCACCCCTCCACTTT
D gene: TRBD1
V gene: TRBV4-3
clone size: NA
J gene: TRBJ1-6

CDR3 protein: CASTSLQGFTEAFF
CDR3 DNA: TGTGCCAGCACCTCTTTACAGGGGTTCACTGAAGCTTTCTTT
D gene: TRBD1
V gene: TRBV28
clone size: NA
J gene: TRBJ1-1

CDR3 protein: CASSPGLAKTTDTQYF
CDR3 DNA: TGCGCCAGCAGCCCCGGGCTAGCGAAGACCACAGATACGCAGTATTTT
D gene: NA
V gene: TRBV5-1
clone size: NA
J gene: TRBJ2-3

CDR3 protein: CASSLLGLAGYEQYF
CDR3 DNA: TGTGCCAGCAGCCTGCTCGGACTAGCGGGATACGAGCAGTACTTC
D gene: TRBD2
V gene: TRBV5-6
clone size: NA
J gene: TRBJ2-7

CDR3 protein: CASSTTSGAYQETQYF
CDR3 DNA: TGTGCCAGCAGCACGACTAGCGGGGCGTACCAAGAGACCCAGTACTTC
D gene: TRBD2
V gene: TRBV5-4
clone size: NA
J gene: TRBJ2-5

CDR3 protein: CASTPGRGQETQYF
CDR3 DNA: TGTGCCAGCACCCCCGGGAGGGGACAAGAGACCCAGTACTTC
D gene: TRBD2
V gene: TRBV9
clone size: NA
J gene: TRBJ2-5

CDR3 protein: CASSLSGYNEQFF
CDR3 DNA: TGCGCCAGCAGCCTCTCCGGCTACAATGAGCAGTTCTTC
D gene: NA
V gene: TRBV4-3
clone size: NA
J gene: TRBJ2-1

CDR3 protein: CASSLAGVSTEAFF
CDR3 DNA: TGTGCCAGCAGTTTGGCAGGGGTGAGCACTGAAGCTTTCTTT
D gene: NA
V gene: TRBV28
clone size: NA
J gene: TRBJ1-1

CDR3 protein: CASSYGGGWTEAFF
CDR3 DNA: TGTGCCAGCAGTTACGGTGGGGGGTGGACTGAAGCTTTCTTT
D gene: NA
V gene: TRBV6-6
clone size: NA
J gene: TRBJ1-1

CDR3 protein: CASSQDTSPDYEQYF
CDR3 DNA: TGTGCCAGCAGCCAAGATACCAGCCCAGACTACGAGCAGTACTTC
D gene: NA
V gene: TRBV4-2
clone size: NA
J gene: TRBJ2-7

CDR3 protein: CASSSTSGVDYNEQFF
CDR3 DNA: TGTGCCAGCAGCTCAACTAGCGGGGTTGACTACAATGAGCAGTTCTTC
D gene: TRBD2
V gene: TRBV7-9
clone size: NA
J gene: TRBJ2-1

CDR3 protein: CASSPTGVSYEQYF
CDR3 DNA: TGTGCCAGCAGTCCGACAGGGGTCTCCTACGAGCAGTACTTC
D gene: TRBD1
V gene: TRBV28
clone size: NA
J gene: TRBJ2-7

CDR3 protein: CASSLAGPYNEQFF
CDR3 DNA: TGTGCCAGCAGCTTAGCGGGACCCTACAATGAGCAGTTCTTC
D gene: NA
V gene: TRBV7-6
clone size: NA
J gene: TRBJ2-1

CDR3 protein: CASSLASTDTQYF
CDR3 DNA: TGTGCCAGCAGCTTAGCCTCGACAGATACGCAGTATTTT
D gene: NA
V gene: TRBV7-9
clone size: NA
J gene: TRBJ2-3

CDR3 protein: CASSRGRGEDTQYF
CDR3 DNA: TGTGCCAGCAGCCGGGGCAGGGGTGAAGATACGCAGTATTTT
D gene: NA
V gene: TRBV6-5
clone size: NA
J gene: TRBJ2-3

CDR3 protein: CASSSGGGYGYTF
CDR3 DNA: TGTGCCAGCAGCTCAGGTGGCGGCTATGGCTACACCTTC
D gene: NA
V gene: TRBV7-9
clone size: NA
J gene: TRBJ1-2

CDR3 protein: CASSLAGTGIYEQYF
CDR3 DNA: TGTGCCAGCAGCTTAGCTGGGACAGGGATTTACGAGCAGTACTTC
D gene: TRBD1
V gene: TRBV7-2
clone size: NA
J gene: TRBJ2-7

CDR3 protein: CASSQFFGNTEAFF
CDR3 DNA: TGCGCCAGCAGCCAGTTTTTTGGGAACACTGAAGCTTTCTTT
D gene: NA
V gene: TRBV4-1
clone size: NA
J gene: TRBJ1-1

CDR3 protein: CASSQALTWVSTGELFF
CDR3 DNA: TGTGCCAGCAGCCAAGCCTTAACGTGGGTGTCCACCGGGGAGCTGTTTTTT
D gene: NA
V gene: TRBV14
clone size: NA
J gene: TRBJ2-2

CDR3 protein: CASSLVFSYNSPLHF
CDR3 DNA: TGTGCCAGCAGCTTGGTATTCTCCTATAATTCACCCCTCCACTTT
D gene: NA
V gene: TRBV5-8
clone size: NA
J gene: TRBJ1-6

CDR3 protein: CASSGVEGPHHPLHF
CDR3 DNA: TGTGCCAGCAGCGGAGTCGAGGGCCCCCATCACCCCCTCCACTTT
D gene: NA
V gene: TRBV5-5
clone size: NA
J gene: TRBJ1-6

CDR3 protein: CTSRFTGKVRPTEAFF
CDR3 DNA: TGCACCAGCAGATTTACAGGGAAAGTAAGGCCCACTGAAGCTTTCTTT
D gene: NA
V gene: TRBV1
clone size: once
J gene: TRBJ1-1

CDR3 protein: CASSEQGAEYNEQFF
CDR3 DNA: TGTGCCAGCAGTGAACAGGGAGCTGAGTACAATGAGCAGTTCTTC
D gene: NA
V gene: TRBV6-1
clone size: NA
J gene: TRBJ2-1

CDR3 protein: CASSAGNPHLGEQYF
CDR3 DNA: TGCGCCAGCAGTGCGGGGAACCCCCATCTCGGTGAGCAGTACTTC
D gene: NA
V gene: TRBV5-1
clone size: NA
J gene: TRBJ2-7

CDR3 protein: CASSVRQQDTQYF
CDR3 DNA: TGTGCCAGCAGCGTTAGACAGCAAGATACGCAGTATTTT
D gene: NA
V gene: TRBV9
clone size: NA
J gene: TRBJ2-3

CDR3 protein: CASSPQGRADTQYF
CDR3 DNA: TGTGCCAGCTCACCCCAGGGTCGGGCAGATACGCAGTATTTT
D gene: NA
V gene: TRBV18
clone size: NA
J gene: TRBJ2-3